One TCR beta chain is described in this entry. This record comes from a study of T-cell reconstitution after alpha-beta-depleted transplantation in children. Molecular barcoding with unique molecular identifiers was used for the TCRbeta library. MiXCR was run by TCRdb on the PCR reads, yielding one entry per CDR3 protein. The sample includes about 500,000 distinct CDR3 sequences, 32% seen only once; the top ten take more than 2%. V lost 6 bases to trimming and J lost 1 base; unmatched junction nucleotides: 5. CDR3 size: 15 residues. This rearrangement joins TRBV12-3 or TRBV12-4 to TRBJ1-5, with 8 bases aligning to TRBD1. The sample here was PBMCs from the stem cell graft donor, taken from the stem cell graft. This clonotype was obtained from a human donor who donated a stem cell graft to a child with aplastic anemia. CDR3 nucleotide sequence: TGTGCCAGCAGAGACAGGGGATCGAGCAATCAGCCCCAGCATTTT. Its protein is CASRDRGSSNQPQHF.